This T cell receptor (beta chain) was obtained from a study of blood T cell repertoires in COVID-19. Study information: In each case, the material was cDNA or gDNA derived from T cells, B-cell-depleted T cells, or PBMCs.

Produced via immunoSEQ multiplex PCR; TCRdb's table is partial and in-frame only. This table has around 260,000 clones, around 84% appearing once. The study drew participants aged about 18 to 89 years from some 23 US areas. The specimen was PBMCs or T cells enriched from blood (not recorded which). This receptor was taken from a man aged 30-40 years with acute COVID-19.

The CDR3 here is CASSTGAGYDDGYTF. The CDR3 region has the DNA TGCGCCAGCAGCACAGGGGCAGGGTATGATGATGGCTACACCTTC. The rearrangement joins TRBV5-1 to TRBJ1-2, with TRBD1 matching over 7 bases. The ends lost 4 bases at V and 6 bases at J; junction bases unmatched: 12. This CDR3 is 15 amino acids long. Germline CDR1 is SGHRS and CDR2 is YFSETQ.